The present T cell receptor (beta chain) was sequenced within a study of radiotherapy plus CTLA-4 blockade in lung cancer. About the study: Disease control was achieved by 31% of patients, and objective responses by 15% to 20%.

This clone was recorded once. With ipilimumab providing CTLA-4 blockade, focal radiation was administered to patients who had chemo-refractory metastatic non-small-cell lung cancer. Data came from immunoSEQ multiplex PCR; TCRdb stores just in-frame clones and leaves some out. This table has about 97,000 clones, 65% to 85% appearing once. The sample here was peripheral blood, taken from a patient treated with radiotherapy plus ipilimumab. This TCR came from a human donor with non-small cell lung cancer who had a partial response to radiotherapy plus ipilimumab. Some clones in this sample may be carry-over from other donors' samples.

CDR3 region: CASSPRPKGVNTGELFF. CDR3 in DNA: TGTGCCAGCAGCCCGAGACCAAAGGGGGTGAACACCGGGGAGCTGTTTTTT. The chain has TRBV7-6 and TRBJ2-2; D may be TRBD1 (6 bases). The CDR3 loop spans 17 amino acids. Between the trimmed V and J ends, which lost 5 bases and 1 base, there was a span of 17 bases. Looked up from germline, CDR1 is SGHVS and CDR2 is FNYEAQ.